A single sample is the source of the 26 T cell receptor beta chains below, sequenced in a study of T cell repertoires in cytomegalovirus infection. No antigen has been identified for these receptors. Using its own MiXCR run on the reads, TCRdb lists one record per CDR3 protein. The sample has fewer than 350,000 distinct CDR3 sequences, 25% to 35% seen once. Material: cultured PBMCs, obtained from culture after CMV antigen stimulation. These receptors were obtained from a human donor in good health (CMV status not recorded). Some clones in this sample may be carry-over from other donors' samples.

As DNA, the CDR3 is TGTGCCAGCAGCCGAAGACTAGCGGGAGTGGCAGATACGCAGTATTTT. Translating it yields CASSRRLAGVADTQYF. This sequence joins TRBV7-8 and TRBJ2-3; TRBD2 agrees at 12 bases. V shed 5 bases and J 4 bases; nucleotides not matched to a gene: 7. Germline CDR1 reads SGHVS; CDR2 reads FQNEAQ. The CDR3 totals 16 residues.

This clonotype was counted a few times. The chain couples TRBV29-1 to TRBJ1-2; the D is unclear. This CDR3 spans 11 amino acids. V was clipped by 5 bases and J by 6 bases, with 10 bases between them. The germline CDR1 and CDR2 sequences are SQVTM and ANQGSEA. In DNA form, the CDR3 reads TGCAGCGTTATAGGGCCCGATGGCTACACCTTC. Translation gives CSVIGPDGYTF.

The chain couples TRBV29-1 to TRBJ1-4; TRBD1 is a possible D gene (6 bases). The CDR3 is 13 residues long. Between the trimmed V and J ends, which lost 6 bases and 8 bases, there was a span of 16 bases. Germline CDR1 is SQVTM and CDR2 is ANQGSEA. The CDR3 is CSVMNPGGEKLFF. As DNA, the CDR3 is TGCAGCGTCATGAATCCGGGGGGCGAAAAACTGTTTTTT.

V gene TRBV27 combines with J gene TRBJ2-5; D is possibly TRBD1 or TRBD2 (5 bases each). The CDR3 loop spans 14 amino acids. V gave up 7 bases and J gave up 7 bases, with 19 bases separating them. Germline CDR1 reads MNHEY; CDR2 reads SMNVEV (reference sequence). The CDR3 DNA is TGTGCCAGCAAAGCCTTGGTGGGGGTTTTGACCCAGTACTTC. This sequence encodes CASKALVGVLTQYF.

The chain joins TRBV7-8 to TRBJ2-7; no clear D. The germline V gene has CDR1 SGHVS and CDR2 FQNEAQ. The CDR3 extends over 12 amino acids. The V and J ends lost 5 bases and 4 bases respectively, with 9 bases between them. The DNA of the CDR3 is TGTGCCAGCAGCCCCGGCCGATACGAGCAGTACTTC. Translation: CASSPGRYEQYF.

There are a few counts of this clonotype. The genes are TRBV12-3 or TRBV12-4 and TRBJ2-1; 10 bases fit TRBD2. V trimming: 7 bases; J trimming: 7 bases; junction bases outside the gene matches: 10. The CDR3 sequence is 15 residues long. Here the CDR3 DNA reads TGTGCCAGCACCCCCGGACTAGCGGAAATGAATGAGCAGTTCTTC. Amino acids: CASTPGLAEMNEQFF.

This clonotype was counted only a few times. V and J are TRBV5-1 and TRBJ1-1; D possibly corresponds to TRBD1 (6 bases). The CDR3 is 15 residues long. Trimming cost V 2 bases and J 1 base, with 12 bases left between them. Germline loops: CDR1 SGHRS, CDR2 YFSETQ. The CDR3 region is CASSLSGTTNTEAFF. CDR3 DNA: TGCGCCAGCAGCTTATCGGGGACAACGAACACTGAAGCTTTCTTT.

CDR3 residues: CASTQRTGGESPLHF. CDR3 DNA: TGTGCCAGCACTCAAAGGACAGGGGGCGAGTCACCCCTCCACTTT. V gene TRBV2 combines with J gene TRBJ1-6; 11 nucleotides line up with TRBD1. The germline CDR1 and CDR2 sequences are SNHLY and FYNNEI. CDR3 length: 15 amino acids. Trimming took 7 bases from V and 10 from J; bases not matched to a gene: 9.

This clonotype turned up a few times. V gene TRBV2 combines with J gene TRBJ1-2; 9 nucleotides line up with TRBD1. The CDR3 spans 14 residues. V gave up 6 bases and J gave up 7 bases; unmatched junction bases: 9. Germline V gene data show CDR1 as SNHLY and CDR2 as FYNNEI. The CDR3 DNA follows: TGTGCCAGCAGGGGCCGGGACAGGGAACGTGGCTACACCTTC. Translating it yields CASRGRDRERGYTF. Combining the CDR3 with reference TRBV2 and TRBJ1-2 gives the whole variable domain EPEVTQTPSHQVTQMGQEVILRCVPISNHLYFYWYRQILGQKVEFLVSFYNNEISEKSEIFDDQFSVERPDGSNFTLKIRSTKLEDSAMYFCASRGRDRERGYTFGSGTRLTVV.

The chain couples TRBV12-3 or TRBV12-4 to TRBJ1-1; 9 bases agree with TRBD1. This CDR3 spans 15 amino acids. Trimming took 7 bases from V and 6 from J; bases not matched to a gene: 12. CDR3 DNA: TGTGCCAGCAAGATAAATGGACAGGGGAGGGCTGAAGCTTTCTTT. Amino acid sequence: CASKINGQGRAEAFF.

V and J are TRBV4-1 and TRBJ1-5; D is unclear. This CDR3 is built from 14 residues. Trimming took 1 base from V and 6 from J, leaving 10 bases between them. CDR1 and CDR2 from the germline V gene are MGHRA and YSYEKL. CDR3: CASSQGDWGQPQHF. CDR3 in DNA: TGCGCCAGCAGCCAAGGGGATTGGGGTCAGCCCCAGCATTTT.

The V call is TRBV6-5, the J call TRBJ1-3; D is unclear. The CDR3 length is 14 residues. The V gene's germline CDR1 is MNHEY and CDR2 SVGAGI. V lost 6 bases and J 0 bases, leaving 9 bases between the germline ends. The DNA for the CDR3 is TGTGCCAGCAGGGATGACCACTCTGGAAACACCATATATTTT. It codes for CASRDDHSGNTIYF.

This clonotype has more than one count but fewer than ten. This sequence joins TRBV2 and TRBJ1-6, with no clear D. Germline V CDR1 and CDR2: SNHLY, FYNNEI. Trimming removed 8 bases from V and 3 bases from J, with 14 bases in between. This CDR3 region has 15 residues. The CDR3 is CASRAAQVYNSPLHF. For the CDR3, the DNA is TGTGCCAGCCGGGCAGCACAAGTCTATAATTCACCCCTCCACTTT.

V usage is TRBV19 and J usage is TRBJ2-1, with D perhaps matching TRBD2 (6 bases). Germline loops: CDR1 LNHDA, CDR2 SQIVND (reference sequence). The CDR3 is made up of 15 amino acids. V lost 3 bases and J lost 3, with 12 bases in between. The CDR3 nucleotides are TGTGCCAGTAGTATTGGCGGGACCTTCTACAATGAGCAGTTCTTC. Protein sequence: CASSIGGTFYNEQFF.

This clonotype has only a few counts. The CDR3 DNA follows: TGTGCCAGTACCCCCGGAAGGGACCTCTACGAGCAGTACTTC. Amino acid sequence: CASTPGRDLYEQYF. J is TRBJ2-7 and V is TRBV19; either TRBD1 or TRBD2 may supply D (5 bases each). Trimming pared 7 bases from V and 3 bases from J, leaving 16 bases between. Germline V gene sequence: CDR1 LNHDA, CDR2 SQIVND (reference sequence). The CDR3 spans 14 residues.

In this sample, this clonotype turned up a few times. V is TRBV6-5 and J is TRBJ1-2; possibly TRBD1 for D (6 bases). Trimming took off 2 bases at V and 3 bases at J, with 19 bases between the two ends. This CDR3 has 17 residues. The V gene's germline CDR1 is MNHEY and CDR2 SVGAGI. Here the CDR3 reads CASSYTERARGDYGYTF. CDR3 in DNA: TGTGCCAGCAGTTACACGGAACGGGCTAGGGGGGACTATGGCTACACCTTC.

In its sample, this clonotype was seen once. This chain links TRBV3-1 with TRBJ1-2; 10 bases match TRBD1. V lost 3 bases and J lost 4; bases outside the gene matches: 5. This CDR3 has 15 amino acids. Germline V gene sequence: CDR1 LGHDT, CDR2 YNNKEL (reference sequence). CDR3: CASSQMDRGSYGYTF. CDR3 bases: TGTGCCAGCAGCCAGATGGACAGGGGGTCCTATGGCTACACCTTC.

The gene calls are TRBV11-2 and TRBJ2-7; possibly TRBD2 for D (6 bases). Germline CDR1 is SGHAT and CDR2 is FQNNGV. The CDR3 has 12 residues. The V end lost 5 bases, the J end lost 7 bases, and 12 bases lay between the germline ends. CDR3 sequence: CASSPRGVEQYF. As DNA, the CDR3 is TGTGCCAGCAGCCCCCGCGGGGTTGAGCAGTACTTC.

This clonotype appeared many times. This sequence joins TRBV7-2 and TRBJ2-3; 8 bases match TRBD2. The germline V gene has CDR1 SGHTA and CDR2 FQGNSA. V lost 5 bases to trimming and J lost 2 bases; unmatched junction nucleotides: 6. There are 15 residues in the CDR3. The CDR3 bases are TGTGCCAGCAGCCGTAGCGGGGAGACCACAGATACGCAGTATTTT. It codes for CASSRSGETTDTQYF.

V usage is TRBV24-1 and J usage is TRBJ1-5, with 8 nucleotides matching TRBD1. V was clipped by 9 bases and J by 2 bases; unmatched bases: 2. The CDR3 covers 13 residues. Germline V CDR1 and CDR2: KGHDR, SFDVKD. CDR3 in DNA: TGTGCCACCCAGGGGGCGGGCAATCAGCCCCAGCATTTT. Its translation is CATQGAGNQPQHF.

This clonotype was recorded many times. DNA of the CDR3: TGTGCCAGCAAGGCCTCAGGACAGAATTACGAGCAGTACTTC. Its protein is CASKASGQNYEQYF. V gene TRBV2 combines with J gene TRBJ2-7; perhaps TRBD1 as D (6 bases). Trimming shortened V by 7 bases and J by 4 bases, and 17 bases separated the two germline ends. CDR3 length: 14 amino acids. The germline V gene has CDR1 SNHLY and CDR2 FYNNEI.

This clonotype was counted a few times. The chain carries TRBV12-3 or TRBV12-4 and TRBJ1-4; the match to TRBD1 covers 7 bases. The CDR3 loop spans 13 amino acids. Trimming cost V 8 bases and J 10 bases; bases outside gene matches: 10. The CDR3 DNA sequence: TGTGCCAGCTCGCAAAGACAGGGTGGAAAACTGTTTTTT. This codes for CASSQRQGGKLFF.

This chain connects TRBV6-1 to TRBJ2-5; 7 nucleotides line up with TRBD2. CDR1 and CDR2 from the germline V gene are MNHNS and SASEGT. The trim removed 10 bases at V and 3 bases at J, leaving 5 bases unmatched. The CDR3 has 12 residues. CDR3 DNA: TGTGCCACCCGGGCGGGGGAAGAGACCCAGTACTTC. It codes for CATRAGEETQYF.

The CDR3 DNA sequence: TGTGCCAGCAGGCAACAGGACTCTGGGGCCAACGTCCTGACTTTC. Translation gives CASRQQDSGANVLTF. V is TRBV12-3 or TRBV12-4 and J is TRBJ2-6, with D possibly TRBD1 on 5 matching bases. V gave up 6 bases and J gave up 0 bases, with 9 bases separating them. This CDR3 is 15 amino acids long.

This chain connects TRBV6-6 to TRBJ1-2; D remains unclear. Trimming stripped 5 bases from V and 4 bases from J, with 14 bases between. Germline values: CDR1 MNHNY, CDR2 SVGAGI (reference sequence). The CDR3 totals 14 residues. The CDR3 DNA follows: TGTGCCAGCAGTATCCGACGGGGTATCTATGGCTACACCTTC. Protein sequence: CASSIRRGIYGYTF.

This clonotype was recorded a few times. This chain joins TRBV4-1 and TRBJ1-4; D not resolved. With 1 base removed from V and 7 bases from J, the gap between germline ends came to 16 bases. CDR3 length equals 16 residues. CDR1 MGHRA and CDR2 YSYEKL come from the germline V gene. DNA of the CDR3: TGCGCCAGCAGCCAAGGGAATGAGGAAATCGGTGAAAAACTGTTTTTT. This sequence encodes CASSQGNEEIGEKLFF.